The sequence of this T cell receptor (beta chain) was determined in a study of response to subunit inactivated influenza vaccine. TCRdb reprocessed the RT-PCR reads with MiXCR, giving one entry per CDR3 protein. The table records hundreds of thousands of distinct CDR3 sequences, 6% to 9% of them present only once. This clonotype has a count of ten or more. The material sequenced was PBMCs from blood, taken around 25 months after vaccination. This clonotype originated in a man between 50 and 75 years old who received an inactivated influenza vaccine.

The CDR3 nucleotides read TGTGCCAGCAGTGAATATGGCAAGCGGGCAGGGACCCAGTACTTC. This encodes CASSEYGKRAGTQYF. V and J are TRBV25-1 and TRBJ2-5; TRBD2 might be the D (6 bases). V lost 0 bases to trimming and J lost 7 bases, with 15 bases between them. This CDR3 spans 15 amino acids. CDR1 is MGHDK and CDR2 is SYGVNS in the germline V gene.